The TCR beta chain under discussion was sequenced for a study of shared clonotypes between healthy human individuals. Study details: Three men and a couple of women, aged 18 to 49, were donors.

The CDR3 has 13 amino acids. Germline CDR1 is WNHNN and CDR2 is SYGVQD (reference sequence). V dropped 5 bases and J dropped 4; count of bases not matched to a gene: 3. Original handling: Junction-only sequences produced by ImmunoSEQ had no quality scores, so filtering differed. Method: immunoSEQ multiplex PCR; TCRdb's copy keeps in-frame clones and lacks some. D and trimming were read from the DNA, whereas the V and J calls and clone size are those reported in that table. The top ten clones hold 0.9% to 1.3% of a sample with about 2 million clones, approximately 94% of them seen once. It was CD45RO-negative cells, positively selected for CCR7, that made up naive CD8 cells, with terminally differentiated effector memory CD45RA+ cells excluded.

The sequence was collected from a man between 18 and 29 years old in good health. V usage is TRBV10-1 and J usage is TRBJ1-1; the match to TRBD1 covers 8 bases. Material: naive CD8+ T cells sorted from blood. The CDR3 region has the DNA TGCGCCAGCAGTCATACAGGGGGCACTGAAGCTTTCTTT. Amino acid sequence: CASSHTGGTEAFF.